Included here is one T cell receptor beta chain sequence, with context. The source of the sample is a study of cytomegalovirus exposure and HLA in healthy donors. The PCR ran on 60 Vbeta and 13 Jbeta primers. The data were produced by immunoSEQ multiplex PCR, yet TCRdb's version contains in-frame clones alone and is incomplete. This sample carries under 150,000 clones, around three quarters of them seen once, and the ten largest clones take roughly 5.6%. Trimming removed 3 bases from V and 4 bases from J, with 13 bases in between. Germline V gene sequence: CDR1 SGHRS, CDR2 YFSETQ. This CDR3 has 14 residues.

The genes are TRBV5-1 and TRBJ2-5; maybe TRBD1 (6 bases). The specimen was PBMCs. This TCR was recovered from a woman in her 40s in good health and CMV-seropositive. CDR3 residues: CASSSGTSPETQYF. Here the CDR3 DNA reads TGCGCCAGCAGCTCCGGGACATCCCCAGAGACCCAGTACTTC.